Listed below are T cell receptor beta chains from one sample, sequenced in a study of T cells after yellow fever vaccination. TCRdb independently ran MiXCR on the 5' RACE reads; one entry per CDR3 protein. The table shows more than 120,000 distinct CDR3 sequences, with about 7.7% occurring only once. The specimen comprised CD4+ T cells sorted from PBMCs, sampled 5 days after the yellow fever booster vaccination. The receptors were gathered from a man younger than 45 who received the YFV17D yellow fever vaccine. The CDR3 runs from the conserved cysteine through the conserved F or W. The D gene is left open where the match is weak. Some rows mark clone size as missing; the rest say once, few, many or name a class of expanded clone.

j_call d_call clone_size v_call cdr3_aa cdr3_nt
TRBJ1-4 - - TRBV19 CASSYSDSNEKLFF TGTGCCAGTAGTTACTCGGACAGTAATGAAAAACTGTTTTTT
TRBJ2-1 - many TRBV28 CASSTAETPYNEQFF TGTGCCAGCAGCACGGCCGAGACCCCATACAATGAGCAGTTCTTC
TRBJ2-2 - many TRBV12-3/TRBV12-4 CASSLGEANTGELFF TGTGCCAGCAGTTTGGGCGAGGCGAACACCGGGGAGCTGTTTTTT
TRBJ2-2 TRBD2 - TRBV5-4 CASSPGGRNTGELFF TGTGCCAGCAGCCCCGGGGGGAGGAACACCGGGGAGCTGTTTTTT
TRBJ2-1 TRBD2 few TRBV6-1 CASRDGGVSSYNEQFF TGTGCCAGCAGAGACGGGGGGGTGAGCTCCTACAATGAGCAGTTCTTC
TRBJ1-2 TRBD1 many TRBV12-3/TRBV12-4 CASSGGQSYGYTF TGTGCCAGCAGTGGGGGACAGTCCTATGGCTACACCTTC
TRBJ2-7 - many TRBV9 CASSHVDGGEQYF TGTGCCAGCAGCCATGTAGACGGGGGCGAGCAGTACTTC
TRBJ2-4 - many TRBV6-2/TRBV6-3 CASSYGSRRVAKNIQYF TGTGCCAGCAGTTACGGGTCGCGGCGGGTAGCCAAAAACATTCAGTACTTC
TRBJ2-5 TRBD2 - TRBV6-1 CASSLVRGSIHQETQYF TGTGCCAGCAGCCTAGTACGCGGGAGTATTCACCAAGAGACCCAGTACTTC
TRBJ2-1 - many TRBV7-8 CASSLGRVNEQFF TGTGCCAGCAGCCTAGGACGAGTCAATGAGCAGTTCTTC
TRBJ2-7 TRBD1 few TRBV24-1 CATRASGGNYEQYF TGTGCCACCCGTGCGTCAGGGGGCAATTACGAGCAGTACTTC
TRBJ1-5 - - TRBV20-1 CSASPGTGQPQHF TGCAGTGCTAGCCCGGGGACGGGTCAGCCCCAGCATTTT
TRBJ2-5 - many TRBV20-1 CSARDVRAVRYQETQYF TGCAGTGCTAGAGATGTCCGGGCGGTTAGGTACCAAGAGACCCAGTACTTC
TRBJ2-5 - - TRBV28 CASSPSGGGLETQYF TGTGCCAGCAGCCCAAGTGGGGGCGGGCTAGAGACCCAGTACTTC
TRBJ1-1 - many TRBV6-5 CASSQGIEAFF TGTGCCAGCAGTCAGGGTATAGAAGCTTTCTTT
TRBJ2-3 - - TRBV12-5 CASGYQGTDTQYF TGTGCTAGTGGCTACCAGGGTACAGATACGCAGTATTTT
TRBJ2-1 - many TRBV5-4 CASSSSLVSPANEQFF TGTGCCAGCAGCTCCTCCTTAGTGAGTCCGGCCAATGAGCAGTTCTTC
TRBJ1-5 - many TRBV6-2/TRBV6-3 CASSYPGNNQPQHF TGTGCCAGCAGTTATCCGGGAAACAATCAGCCCCAGCATTTT
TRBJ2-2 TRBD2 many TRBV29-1 CSVGGGEENPNTGELFF TGCAGCGTTGGGGGGGGGGAGGAGAACCCGAACACCGGGGAGCTGTTTTTT
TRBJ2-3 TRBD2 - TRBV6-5 CASSYFPPSGMGSDTQYF TGTGCCAGCAGTTACTTCCCTCCTAGCGGGATGGGGTCAGATACGCAGTATTTT
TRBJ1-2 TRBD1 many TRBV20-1 CSAPWTGGYGYTF TGCAGTGCTCCCTGGACAGGGGGCTATGGCTACACCTTC
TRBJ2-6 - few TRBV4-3 CASSHSLGSGANVLTF TGCGCCAGCAGCCACAGCTTAGGCTCTGGGGCCAACGTCCTGACTTTC
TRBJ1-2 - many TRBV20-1 CSASTDTNYGYTF TGCAGTGCGAGTACCGACACTAACTATGGCTACACCTTC
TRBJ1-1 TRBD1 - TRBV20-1 CSVHRRDSEMNTEAFF TGCAGTGTACACCGCCGGGACAGTGAGATGAACACTGAAGCTTTCTTT
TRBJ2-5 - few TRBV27 CASSYAPRGQETQYF TGTGCCAGCAGTTATGCTCCAAGGGGGCAAGAGACCCAGTACTTC
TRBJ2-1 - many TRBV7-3 CASSHDRNEQFF TGTGCCAGCAGTCATGACAGGAATGAGCAGTTCTTC
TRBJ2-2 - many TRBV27 CASSPRLFANTGELFF TGTGCCAGCAGTCCTCGCTTGTTCGCGAACACCGGGGAGCTGTTTTTT
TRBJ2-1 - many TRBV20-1 CSAGANEQFF TGCAGTGCTGGGGCCAATGAGCAGTTCTTC
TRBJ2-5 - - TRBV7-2 CASSPQVSGRETQYF TGTGCCAGCAGCCCCCAGGTCTCCGGGCGAGAGACCCAGTACTTC
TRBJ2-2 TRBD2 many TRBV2 CASNFVGLDVTGELFF TGTGCCAGCAACTTTGTAGGACTAGATGTCACCGGGGAGCTGTTTTTT
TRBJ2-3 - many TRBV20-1 CSATRDLRADTQYF TGCAGTGCTACCCGGGACCTGAGGGCAGATACGCAGTATTTT
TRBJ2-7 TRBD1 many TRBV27 CASSSGTVLYEQYF TGTGCCAGCAGTTCCGGGACAGTTCTCTACGAGCAGTACTTC
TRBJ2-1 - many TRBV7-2 CASSSGTYNEQFF TGTGCCAGCAGCTCGGGGACATACAATGAGCAGTTCTTC
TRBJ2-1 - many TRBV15 CATSRLAVEQFF TGTGCCACCAGCAGATTAGCGGTTGAGCAGTTCTTC
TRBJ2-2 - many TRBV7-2 CASSLVFGMGTGELFF TGTGCCAGCAGCTTAGTTTTCGGGATGGGCACCGGGGAGCTGTTTTTT
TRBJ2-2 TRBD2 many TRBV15 CATRVAGGGPGELFF TGTGCCACCAGGGTAGCGGGGGGCGGCCCCGGGGAGCTGTTTTTT
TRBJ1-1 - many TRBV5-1 CASSSQGLNTEAFF TGCGCCAGCAGCTCGCAGGGGCTCAACACTGAAGCTTTCTTT
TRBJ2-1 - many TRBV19 CASSPPLGLDLGTYNEQFF TGTGCCAGTAGTCCGCCGCTGGGTCTAGACTTAGGAACATACAATGAGCAGTTCTTC
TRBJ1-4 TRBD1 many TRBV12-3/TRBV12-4 CASSFALGQYEKLFF TGTGCCAGCAGTTTTGCTTTGGGACAGTATGAAAAACTGTTTTTT
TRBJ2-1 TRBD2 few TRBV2 CASRRTSGSNEQFF TGTGCCAGCAGAAGGACTAGCGGGAGCAATGAGCAGTTCTTC
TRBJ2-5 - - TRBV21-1 CASSSGGRKETQYF TGTGCCAGCAGCTCAGGGGGCAGGAAAGAGACCCAGTACTTC
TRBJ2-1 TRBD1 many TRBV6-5 CASSYFRGTYNEQFF TGTGCCAGCAGTTACTTCAGGGGGACCTACAATGAGCAGTTCTTC
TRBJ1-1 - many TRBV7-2 CASSLVASPNTEAFF TGTGCCAGCAGCTTAGTTGCCAGTCCGAACACTGAAGCTTTCTTT
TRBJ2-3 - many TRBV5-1 CASSPGQRDTQYF TGCGCCAGCAGCCCCGGACAAAGGGATACGCAGTATTTT
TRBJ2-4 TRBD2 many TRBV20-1 CSAAFSGRNIQYF TGCAGTGCCGCTTTTAGCGGGAGGAACATTCAGTACTTC